The next 5 T cell receptor beta chains were all read from a single sample in a study of chemoradiotherapy in HPV16-positive cancers. The repertoire was sequenced with immunoSEQ multiplex PCR; TCRdb's copy has only in-frame clones and lacks some. The sample holds 9,500 to 15,000 clones, roughly 90% seen once. Sequencing was performed on blood, taken from a patient who underwent chemoradiotherapy. These receptors came from a human donor with HPV-associated anogenital cancer.

This chain uses TRBV7-2 with TRBJ1-1; no reliable D call. Per the germline V gene, CDR1 is SGHTA and CDR2 is FQGNSA. V was cut by 2 bases and J by 5 bases, with 9 bases left in between. The CDR3 sequence is 13 residues long. In DNA, the CDR3 is TGTGCCAGCAGCTTATCTCGCCCGACTGAAGCTTTCTTT. This gives the protein CASSLSRPTEAFF.

The CDR3 loop is CASSLVELAGGRTPDTQYF. CDR3 nucleotide sequence: TGCGCCAGCAGCTTGGTAGAACTAGCGGGGGGCCGGACCCCAGATACGCAGTATTTT. The rearrangement joins TRBV5-1 to TRBJ2-3, with 12 bases lining up with TRBD2. Germline V lookup: CDR1 SGHRS, CDR2 YFSETQ. Trimming cost V 0 bases and J 4 bases; bases outside gene matches: 12. There are 19 residues in the CDR3.

This chain links TRBV7-2 with TRBJ2-2; TRBD1 aligns across 9 bases. Germline V CDR1 and CDR2: SGHTA, FQGNSA. After removal of 5 bases from V and 6 bases from J, the junction contained 13 bases not matched to a gene. The CDR3 totals 17 residues. CDR3 residues: CASSRGAGQGFSGELFF. Here the CDR3 DNA reads TGTGCCAGCAGCCGAGGGGCGGGACAGGGTTTCTCCGGGGAGCTGTTTTTT.

This clone was seen once. The V gene is TRBV4-2, the J gene TRBJ1-2; 10 bases map to TRBD1. CDR1 LGHNA and CDR2 YNFKEQ come from the germline V gene. V gave up 2 bases and J gave up 5 bases; unmatched junction bases: 5. The CDR3 runs 15 residues. CDR3 coding DNA: TGTGCCAGCAGCCAACAATGGACAGGGGGATATGGCTACACCTTC. Protein: CASSQQWTGGYGYTF.

V and J are TRBV6-1 and TRBJ2-3, with D perhaps matching TRBD1 or TRBD2 (5 bases each). The CDR3 is 15 residues long. Germline loops: CDR1 MNHNS, CDR2 SASEGT. V gave up 2 bases and J gave up 2 bases, with 11 bases separating them. Here the CDR3 DNA reads TGTGCCAGCAGTGAATCGGTGGGGACCACAGATACGCAGTATTTT. As protein: CASSESVGTTDTQYF.